The 17 T cell receptor beta chains in this list originate from one sample, sequenced in a study of blood T cell repertoires in COVID-19. Some clones are missing from TCRdb's copy, which holds only in-frame ones; the method was immunoSEQ multiplex PCR. The table lists around 140,000 clones, over 70% of them singletons. Sample: PBMCs or T cells enriched from blood (not recorded which). The receptors shown here come from a man aged 60 to 69 who had recovered from COVID-19.

This clone has a single count. V usage is TRBV5-1 and J usage is TRBJ2-1; TRBD2 aligns across 8 bases. This CDR3 comprises 16 residues. Losses at the gene ends were 0 bases for V and 6 bases for J; bases not matched to a gene: 8. CDR1 is SGHRS, CDR2 YFSETQ, per germline. CDR3 region: CASSLVAGGSLNEQFF. The CDR3 DNA sequence: TGCGCCAGCAGCTTGGTGGCGGGGGGATCCCTCAATGAGCAGTTCTTC.

The V and J genes are TRBV19 and TRBJ2-3; 7 nucleotides line up with TRBD1. Trimming removed 3 bases from V and 12 bases from J; junction bases left unmatched: 9. CDR3 size: 13 residues. Germline CDR1 and CDR2: LNHDA and SQIVND (reference sequence). The CDR3 here is CASSIDPGQTQYF. The CDR3 DNA reads TGTGCCAGTAGTATTGATCCGGGACAGACTCAGTATTTT. Full variable domain (outside the CDR3, taken from reference TRBV19 and TRBJ2-3): DGGITQSPKYLFRKEGQNVTLSCEQNLNHDAMYWYRQDPGQGLRLIYYSQIVNDFQKGDIAEGYSVSREKKESFPLTVTSAQKNPTAFYLCASSIDPGQTQYFGPGTRLTVL.

CDR3 DNA: TGTGCCAGCAGCCCTAAGGGGGCTAAGGGAGATACGCAGTATTTT. The encoded protein is CASSPKGAKGDTQYF. The gene calls are TRBV7-7 and TRBJ2-3, with 7 bases identical to TRBD1. The length of the CDR3 is 15 residues. Germline V gene data show CDR1 as SSHAT and CDR2 as FNYEAQ (reference sequence). Germline trimming cut 5 bases from V and 5 bases from J; bases unmatched to any gene: 10.

In its sample, this clone was seen once. The CDR3 sequence is CAWGKGAAGANVLTF. The CDR3 region has the DNA TGTGCCTGGGGGAAGGGGGCGGCTGGGGCCAACGTCCTGACTTTC. This chain uses TRBV30 with TRBJ2-6; 7 nucleotides agree with TRBD1. The J segment lost 2 bases and the V segment lost 5 bases, leaving 6 bases of the junction unmatched. Germline CDR1 reads GTSNPN; CDR2 reads SVGIG (reference sequence). CDR3 length: 15 residues. The full variable domain, with the rest looked up from reference TRBV30 and TRBJ2-6, is SQTIHQWPATLVQPVGSPLSLECTVEGTSNPNLYWYRQAAGRGLQLLFYSVGIGQISSEVPQNLSASRPQDRQFILSSKKLLLSDSGFYLCAWGKGAAGANVLTFGAGSRLTVL.

The V gene is TRBV24-1, the J gene TRBJ2-3; 9 bases agree with TRBD2. CDR1 and CDR2 from the germline V gene are KGHDR and SFDVKD. The V segment lost 8 bases and the J segment 2 bases; nucleotides outside the gene matches: 10. This CDR3 spans 16 amino acids. The CDR3 DNA reads TGTGCCACCAAGCAGATAGCGGGAGTGGACACAGATACGCAGTATTTT. Amino acids: CATKQIAGVDTDTQYF.

This clone was counted a single time. The V gene is TRBV30, the J gene TRBJ1-1; D is unclear. The CDR3 totals 13 residues. V lost 2 bases, J lost 1 base, and 8 bases lay in between. Germline V CDR1 and CDR2: GTSNPN, SVGIG (reference sequence). Written as DNA, the CDR3 is TGTGCCTGGAGTTATAAGCGGAACACTGAAGCTTTCTTT. Amino acids: CAWSYKRNTEAFF.

J is TRBJ2-2 and V is TRBV24-1; D perhaps matches TRBD1 (6 bases). The V end was cut by 6 bases, the J end by 6 bases, with 16 bases between. Per the germline V gene, CDR1 is KGHDR and CDR2 is SFDVKD. The CDR3 extends over 15 amino acids. The DNA for the CDR3 is TGTGCCACCAGTACCCGGACAGTAGGATCCGGGGAGCTGTTTTTT. Its translation is CATSTRTVGSGELFF.

The chain links TRBV28 to TRBJ2-5, with 7 bases lining up with TRBD2. CDR3 length: 13 residues. The V and J ends lost 7 bases and 4 bases, in that order; junction bases with no gene match: 6. Looked up from germline, CDR1 is MDHEN and CDR2 is SYDVKM. The CDR3 sequence: CASTLREGETQYF. The CDR3 DNA sequence: TGTGCCAGCACCCTAAGGGAGGGAGAGACCCAGTACTTC.

This sequence joins TRBV19 and TRBJ2-2; 7 positions match TRBD1. V dropped 4 bases and J dropped 5; count of bases not matched to a gene: 7. The CDR3 sequence is 15 residues long. Looked up from germline, CDR1 is LNHDA and CDR2 is SQIVND (reference sequence). CDR3 DNA sequence: TGTGCCAGTAGTAGACAGGGCCGAAGGACCGGGGAGCTGTTTTTT. This sequence encodes CASSRQGRRTGELFF.

This clone was picked up one time. CDR3 in amino acids: CASWGNYGYTF. In nucleotides, the CDR3 is TGTGCTAGTTGGGGCAACTATGGCTACACCTTC. V usage is TRBV12-5 and J usage is TRBJ1-2; TRBD1 is a possible D gene (5 bases). Germline V gene lookup returns CDR1 LGHNT and CDR2 FRNRAP. Trimming shortened V by 8 bases and J by 2 bases, and 6 bases separated the two germline ends. This CDR3 spans 11 amino acids.

The chain joins TRBV6-2 or TRBV6-3 to TRBJ2-7; D ambiguous. The V and J ends lost 6 bases and 0 bases respectively, with 6 bases between them. Per the germline V gene, CDR1 is MNHEY and CDR2 is SVGEGT. This CDR3 is built from 12 residues. In DNA, the CDR3 is TGTGCCAGCAGCAAGAGCTCCTACGAGCAGTACTTC. Translation gives CASSKSSYEQYF.

The chain employs TRBV6-5 and TRBJ2-7; 10 bases are a match to TRBD2. CDR1 is MNHEY, CDR2 SVGAGI, per germline. Losses at the gene ends were 8 bases for V and 3 bases for J; bases not matched to a gene: 10. The CDR3 loop spans 15 amino acids. The CDR3 here is CASAQAGGPFYEQYF. CDR3 bases: TGTGCCAGCGCTCAAGCGGGAGGGCCCTTCTACGAGCAGTACTTC.

The V and J genes are TRBV7-6 and TRBJ2-2, with TRBD1 matching 11 bases. V shed 5 bases, J shed 5 bases, and the junction held 7 bases outside the gene matches. CDR1 and CDR2 from the germline V gene are SGHVS and FNYEAQ. CDR3 length equals 16 residues. CDR3 coding DNA: TGTGCCAGCAGCCCCTCCGGGACAGGGGGGACCGGGGAGCTGTTTTTT. Translated, it gives CASSPSGTGGTGELFF.

V usage is TRBV18 and J usage is TRBJ2-1, with D perhaps matching TRBD2 (6 bases). Germline lookup yields CDR1 KGHSH and CDR2 LQKENI. The CDR3 has 13 amino acids. The germline V and J ends were trimmed by 4 bases and 8 bases, with 12 bases remaining between them. CDR3 amino acids: CASSQGLRDEQFF. CDR3 nucleotide sequence: TGTGCCAGCTCACAGGGACTTCGAGATGAGCAGTTCTTC.

The chain joins TRBV4-1 to TRBJ1-1; D is unclear. From germline, CDR1 is MGHRA and CDR2 YSYEKL. The CDR3 is 15 residues long. Trimming stripped 0 bases from V and 1 base from J, with 9 bases between. The DNA of the CDR3 is TGCGCCAGCAGCCAAGACCTCGTTAGGAACACTGAAGCTTTCTTT. This codes for CASSQDLVRNTEAFF.

V is TRBV18 and J is TRBJ2-7; perhaps TRBD2 as D (5 bases). V was pared by 3 bases and J by 5 bases, with 14 bases between. The germline V gene encodes CDR1 KGHSH and CDR2 LQKENI. The CDR3 runs 14 residues. CDR3 sequence: CASSPARGINEQYF. The CDR3 coding sequence is TGTGCCAGCTCACCCGCCCGGGGTATCAACGAGCAGTACTTC. The whole variable domain, filled in from reference TRBV18 and TRBJ2-7, reads NAGVMQNPRHLVRRRGQEARLRCSPMKGHSHVYWYRQLPEEGLKFMVYLQKENIIDESGMPKERFSAEFPKEGPSILRIQQVVRGDSAAYFCASSPARGINEQYFGPGTRLTVT.

The V gene is TRBV7-4, the J gene TRBJ2-4; D gene ambiguous. This CDR3 region has 15 residues. Looked up from germline, CDR1 is SGHVT and CDR2 is SQSDAQ. V lost 1 base, J lost 0 bases, and 7 bases lay in between. Here the CDR3 reads CASSLDSLAKNIQYF. The CDR3 DNA reads as TGTGCCAGCAGCTTAGACAGTCTAGCCAAAAACATTCAGTACTTC.